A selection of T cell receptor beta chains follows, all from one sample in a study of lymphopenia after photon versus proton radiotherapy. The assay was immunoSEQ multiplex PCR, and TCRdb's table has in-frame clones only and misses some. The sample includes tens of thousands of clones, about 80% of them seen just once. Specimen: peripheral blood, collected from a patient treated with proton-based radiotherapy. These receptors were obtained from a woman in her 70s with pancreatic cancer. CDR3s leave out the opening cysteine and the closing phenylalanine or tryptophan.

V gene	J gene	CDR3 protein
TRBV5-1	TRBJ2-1	ASSLVPGVNEQF
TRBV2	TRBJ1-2	ASSRDGYYGYT
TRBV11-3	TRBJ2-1	ASSPGPFSGSKFYNEQF
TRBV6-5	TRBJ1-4	ASSYGEDEKLF
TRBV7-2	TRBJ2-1	ASSKGQGNYNEQF
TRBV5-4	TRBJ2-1	ASSLAGVTLGEQF
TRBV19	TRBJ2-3	ASRLSGTDTQY
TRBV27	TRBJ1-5	ASRGQGAIPPQH
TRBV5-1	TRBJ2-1	ASSANEQF
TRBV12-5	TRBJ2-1	ASGPGQGYNEQF